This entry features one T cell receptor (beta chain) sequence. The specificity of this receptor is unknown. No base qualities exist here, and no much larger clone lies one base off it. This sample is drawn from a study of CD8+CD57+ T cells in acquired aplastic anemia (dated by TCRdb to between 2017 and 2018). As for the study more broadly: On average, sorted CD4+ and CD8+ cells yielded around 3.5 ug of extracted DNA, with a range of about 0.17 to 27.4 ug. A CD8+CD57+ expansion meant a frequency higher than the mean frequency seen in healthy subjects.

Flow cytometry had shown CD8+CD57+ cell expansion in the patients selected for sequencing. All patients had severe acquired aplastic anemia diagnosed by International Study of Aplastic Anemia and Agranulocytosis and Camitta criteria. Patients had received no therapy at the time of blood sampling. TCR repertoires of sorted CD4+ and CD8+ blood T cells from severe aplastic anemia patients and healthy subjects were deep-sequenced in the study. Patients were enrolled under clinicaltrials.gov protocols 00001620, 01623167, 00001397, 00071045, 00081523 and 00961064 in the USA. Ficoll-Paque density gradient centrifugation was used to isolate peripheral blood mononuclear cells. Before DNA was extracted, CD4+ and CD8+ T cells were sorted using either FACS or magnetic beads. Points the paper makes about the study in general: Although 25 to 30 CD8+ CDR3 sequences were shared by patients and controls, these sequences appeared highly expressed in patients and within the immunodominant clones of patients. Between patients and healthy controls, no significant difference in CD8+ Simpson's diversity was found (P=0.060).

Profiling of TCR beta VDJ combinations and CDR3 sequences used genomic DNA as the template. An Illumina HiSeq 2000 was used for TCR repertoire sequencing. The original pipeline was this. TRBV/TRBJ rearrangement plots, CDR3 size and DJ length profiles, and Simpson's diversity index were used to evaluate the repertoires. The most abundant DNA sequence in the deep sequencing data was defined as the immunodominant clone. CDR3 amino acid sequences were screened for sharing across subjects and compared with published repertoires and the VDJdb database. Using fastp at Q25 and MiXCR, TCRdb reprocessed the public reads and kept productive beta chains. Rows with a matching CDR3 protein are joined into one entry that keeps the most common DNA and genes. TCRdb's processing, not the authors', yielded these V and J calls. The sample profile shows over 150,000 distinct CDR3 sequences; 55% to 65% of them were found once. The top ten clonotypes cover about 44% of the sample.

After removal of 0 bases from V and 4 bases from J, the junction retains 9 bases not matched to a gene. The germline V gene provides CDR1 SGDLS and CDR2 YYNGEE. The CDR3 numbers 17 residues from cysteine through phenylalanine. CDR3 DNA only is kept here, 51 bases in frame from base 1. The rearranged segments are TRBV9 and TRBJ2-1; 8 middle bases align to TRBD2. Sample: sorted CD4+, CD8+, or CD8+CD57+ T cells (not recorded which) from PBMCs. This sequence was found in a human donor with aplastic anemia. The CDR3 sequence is CASSVATAGVSYNEQFF. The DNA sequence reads TGTGCCAGCAGCGTAGCTACAGCGGGGGTTTCGTACAATGAGCAGTTCTTC. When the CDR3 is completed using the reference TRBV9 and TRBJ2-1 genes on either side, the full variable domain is DSGVTQTPKHLITATGQRVTLRCSPRSGDLSVYWYQQSLDQGLQFLIQYYNGEERAKGNILERFSAQQFPDLHSELNLSSLELGDSALYFCASSVATAGVSYNEQFFGPGTRLTVL.